The present T cell receptor (beta chain) was sequenced within a study of blood T cell repertoires in COVID-19. About the research overall: The United States, Italy and Spain were the sources of the acute and convalescent COVID-19 samples. PBMCs, B-cell-depleted T cells, or T cells provided the cDNA or gDNA that made up the material.

Data came from immunoSEQ multiplex PCR; TCRdb stores just in-frame clones and leaves some out. The sample has fewer than 85,000 clones, 80% to 90% seen once; the top ten hold approximately 6.3%. The specimen sequenced was peripheral blood. This TCR was sampled from a man aged 50 to 59 with active COVID-19.

The CDR3 bases are TGTGCCAGCAGCGTAGGAGCAGGGGAAATCCAAGAGACCCAGTACTTC. It codes for CASSVGAGEIQETQYF. V usage is TRBV9 and J usage is TRBJ2-5, with D maybe TRBD1 (6 bases). V was pared by 0 bases and J by 1 base, with 13 bases between. Per germline, CDR1 SGDLS and CDR2 YYNGEE. This CDR3 is built from 16 residues. The full variable domain, with the rest looked up from reference TRBV9 and TRBJ2-5, is DSGVTQTPKHLITATGQRVTLRCSPRSGDLSVYWYQQSLDQGLQFLIQYYNGEERAKGNILERFSAQQFPDLHSELNLSSLELGDSALYFCASSVGAGEIQETQYFGPGTRLLVL.